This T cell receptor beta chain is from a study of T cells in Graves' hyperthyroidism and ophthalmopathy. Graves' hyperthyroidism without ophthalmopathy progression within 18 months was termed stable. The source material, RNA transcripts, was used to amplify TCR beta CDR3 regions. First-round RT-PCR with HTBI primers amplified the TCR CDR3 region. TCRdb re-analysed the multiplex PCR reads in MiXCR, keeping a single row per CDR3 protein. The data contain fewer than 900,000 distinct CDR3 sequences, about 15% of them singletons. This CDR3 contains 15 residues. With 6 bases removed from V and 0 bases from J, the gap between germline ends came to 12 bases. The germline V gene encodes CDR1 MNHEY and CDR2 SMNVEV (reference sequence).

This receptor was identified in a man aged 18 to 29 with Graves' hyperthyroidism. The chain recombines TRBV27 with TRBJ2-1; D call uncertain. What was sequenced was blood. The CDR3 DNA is TGTGCCAGCAGCCGGTCCTCGAGCTCCTACAATGAGCAGTTCTTC. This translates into CASSRSSSSYNEQFF.